The 19 T cell receptor beta chains in this list originate from one sample, sequenced in a study of blood T cell repertoires in COVID-19 (dated by TCRdb to 2020 to 2021). The library was prepared using the immunoSEQ multiplex PCR assay. The clones in this table, taken by TCRdb from immuneACCESS, are in-frame only. Not every clone is retained; where verified, under half of the shortfall comes from an unresolved V gene, and the cause of the rest is unknown. This sample holds about 76,000 clones; roughly 85% were observed only once. The ten largest clones represent 8.5% to 10% of the sample. The sequenced material came from peripheral blood. The receptors were gathered from a man between 50 and 59 years old with COVID-19, enrolled during active disease.

The chain is built from TRBV3-1 (or the pseudogene TRBV3-2) and TRBJ1-5; 9 nucleotides agree with TRBD1. CDR3 length: 13 residues. Germline V gives CDR1 LGHDT, CDR2 YNNKEL (reference sequence). V lost 3 bases to trimming and J lost 6 bases; unmatched junction nucleotides: 0. The CDR3 reads CASSQDRGQPQHF. CDR3 sequence (DNA): TGTGCCAGCAGCCAGGACAGGGGTCAGCCCCAGCATTTT.

This clone appeared a few times. The rearrangement uses TRBV18 and TRBJ1-1; perhaps TRBD1 as D (5 bases). This CDR3 region has 16 residues. Trimming cost V 2 bases and J 0 bases, with 13 bases left between them. Germline loops: CDR1 KGHSH, CDR2 LQKENI. CDR3 bases: TGTGCCAGCTCACCAGGGGCAGGGCGAATGAACACTGAAGCTTTCTTT. It is translated as CASSPGAGRMNTEAFF.

The chain uses TRBV28 and TRBJ2-1, with a possible D match to TRBD1 (5 bases). The CDR3 sequence is 15 residues long. Trimming pared 6 bases from V and 2 bases from J, leaving 14 bases between. Germline-derived CDR1 and CDR2 are MDHEN and SYDVKM. The CDR3 reads CASSPFSGTYNEQFF. DNA of the CDR3: TGTGCCAGCAGCCCCTTTTCAGGGACCTACAATGAGCAGTTCTTC.

CDR3 sequence (DNA): TGTGCCACCAGTGATTCTAGCGCCAATTCCTACAATGAGCAGTTCTTC. Residues: CATSDSSANSYNEQFF. The J gene is TRBJ2-1, the V gene TRBV24-1; D possibly corresponds to TRBD2 (6 bases). CDR1 and CDR2 from the germline V gene are KGHDR and SFDVKD. V was pared by 2 bases and J by 1 base, with 11 bases between. This CDR3 is built from 16 residues.

The genes are TRBV19 and TRBJ2-3; D is unclear. Germline V gene sequence: CDR1 LNHDA, CDR2 SQIVND (reference sequence). V was cut by 7 bases and J by 2 bases, with 16 bases left in between. The CDR3 contains 15 residues. CDR3 sequence: CASTRLGGPTDTQYF. The CDR3 DNA follows: TGTGCCAGTACCCGGCTCGGCGGCCCCACAGATACGCAGTATTTT.

The chain links TRBV3-1 (or the pseudogene TRBV3-2) to TRBJ2-7; D might be TRBD2 (5 bases). The germline V gene encodes CDR1 LGHDT and CDR2 YNNKEL (reference sequence). The CDR3 loop spans 12 amino acids. V was shortened by 0 bases and J by 12 bases, with 12 bases between the two germline ends. Here the CDR3 DNA reads TGTGCCAGCAGCCAAGACCAGAGGACTCGGTACTTC. Residues: CASSQDQRTRYF.

This chain links TRBV27 with TRBJ2-2, with TRBD1 matching 11 bases. The CDR3 is 16 residues long. Germline V lookup: CDR1 MNHEY, CDR2 SMNVEV (reference sequence). The J segment lost 6 bases and the V segment lost 7 bases, leaving 10 bases of the junction unmatched. The chain's CDR3 is CASKRRGQGVAGELFF. CDR3 bases: TGTGCCAGCAAACGACGGGGACAGGGGGTCGCCGGGGAGCTGTTTTTT.

This clone came up a few times. The chain combines TRBV2 with TRBJ2-1; 15 bases line up with TRBD2. The germline CDR1 and CDR2 sequences are SNHLY and FYNNEI. The V gene end was trimmed by 4 bases and the J gene end by 3 bases; junction bases not matched to a gene: 19. This CDR3 has 22 amino acids. The CDR3 reads CASSGWAGGTSGRRAGYNEQFF. The CDR3 nucleotides read TGTGCCAGCAGTGGTTGGGCTGGAGGGACTAGCGGGAGGCGGGCGGGCTACAATGAGCAGTTCTTC.

V gene TRBV6-6 combines with J gene TRBJ2-1; 10 bases line up with TRBD1. Germline V gene lookup returns CDR1 MNHNY and CDR2 SVGAGI (reference sequence). CDR3 length: 16 amino acids. Germline trimming cut 0 bases from V and 5 bases from J; bases unmatched to any gene: 4. The CDR3, as DNA: TGTGCCAGCAGTTACTCAAGGACAGGGGGAGACAATGAGCAGTTCTTC. Its protein product is CASSYSRTGGDNEQFF.

The CDR3 sequence is CASSLRGSTDTQYF. The CDR3 DNA is TGTGCCAGCAGTTTGCGGGGGAGCACAGATACGCAGTATTTT. V and J are TRBV27 and TRBJ2-3, with TRBD2 matching over 7 bases. V shed 3 bases, J shed 0 bases, and the junction held 0 bases outside the gene matches. The germline V gene encodes CDR1 MNHEY and CDR2 SMNVEV (reference sequence). The CDR3 runs 14 residues.

CDR3 in amino acids: CASTRAGGGGELFF. The CDR3, as DNA: TGTGCCAGCACTCGGGCCGGGGGAGGCGGGGAGCTGTTTTTT. This chain joins TRBV3-1 (or the pseudogene TRBV3-2) and TRBJ2-2; the D gene is possibly TRBD2 (6 bases). The CDR3 spans 14 residues. Trimming shortened V by 7 bases and J by 7 bases, and 16 bases separated the two germline ends. The germline gives CDR1 LGHDT, CDR2 YNNKEL (reference sequence).

The V and J genes are TRBV18 and TRBJ2-1; D might be TRBD2 (5 bases). V lost 1 base and J lost 2, with 9 bases in between. The CDR3 sequence is 15 residues long. CDR1 is KGHSH, CDR2 LQKENI, per germline. In nucleotides, the CDR3 is TGTGCCAGCTCACCACTGGGAGTGGCCTACAATGAGCAGTTCTTC. It encodes CASSPLGVAYNEQFF. The full variable domain, completed using reference TRBV18 and TRBJ2-1, is NAGVMQNPRHLVRRRGQEARLRCSPMKGHSHVYWYRQLPEEGLKFMVYLQKENIIDESGMPKERFSAEFPKEGPSILRIQQVVRGDSAAYFCASSPLGVAYNEQFFGPGTRLTVL.

This chain joins TRBV19 and TRBJ1-6, with TRBD1 identical over 7 bases. The germline V gene encodes CDR1 LNHDA and CDR2 SQIVND (reference sequence). The CDR3 covers 13 residues. V lost 5 bases, J lost 6 bases, and 1 base stayed unmatched. CDR3 sequence (DNA): TGTGCCAGTAGTCACAGGGGTAATTCACCCCTCCACTTT. Translated: CASSHRGNSPLHF.

The gene calls are TRBV30 and TRBJ1-1, with TRBD1 as a possible D gene (5 bases). Germline V gives CDR1 GTSNPN, CDR2 SVGIG (reference sequence). The CDR3 covers 15 residues. V was cut by 3 bases and J by 0 bases, with 14 bases left in between. The CDR3 DNA follows: TGTGCCTGGAGCCTAGACAGAGGACTGAACACTGAAGCTTTCTTT. Amino acid sequence: CAWSLDRGLNTEAFF. The complete variable domain, with remaining parts taken from reference TRBV30 and TRBJ1-1, reads SQTIHQWPATLVQPVGSPLSLECTVEGTSNPNLYWYRQAAGRGLQLLFYSVGIGQISSEVPQNLSASRPQDRQFILSSKKLLLSDSGFYLCAWSLDRGLNTEAFFGQGTRLTVV.

The rearrangement uses TRBV28 and TRBJ2-2; TRBD1 agrees at 7 bases. The CDR3 covers 15 residues. V lost 5 bases and J lost 3; bases outside the gene matches: 6. CDR1 is MDHEN and CDR2 is SYDVKM in the germline V gene. In DNA, the CDR3 is TGTGCCAGCAGTCCAGGGGGAGCGTACACCGGGGAGCTGTTTTTT. It yields the protein CASSPGGAYTGELFF.

This clone showed up just once. J is TRBJ2-1 and V is TRBV11-2; TRBD2 matches 15 bases. The trim removed 5 bases at V and 12 bases at J, leaving 11 bases unmatched. This CDR3 is built from 16 residues. Per the germline V gene, CDR1 is SGHAT and CDR2 is FQNNGV. The DNA for the CDR3 is TGTGCCAGCAGCCCAACCCGGACTAGCGGGGGGGTCCGGCAGTTCTTC. Its protein is CASSPTRTSGGVRQFF.

The rearrangement uses TRBV7-3 and TRBJ2-1; 8 bases match TRBD2. The V segment lost 4 bases and the J segment 4 bases; nucleotides outside the gene matches: 9. Germline CDR1 and CDR2: SGHTA and FQGTGA. The length of the CDR3 is 16 residues. The CDR3 sequence: CASSSGPAGGYNEQFF. The CDR3 region has the DNA TGTGCCAGCAGCTCAGGGCCTGCGGGAGGATACAATGAGCAGTTCTTC.

This chain uses TRBV2 with TRBJ2-7; TRBD1 aligns across 8 bases. CDR3 length equals 13 residues. The V segment lost 10 bases and the J segment 0 bases; nucleotides outside the gene matches: 5. CDR1 is SNHLY and CDR2 is FYNNEI in the germline V gene. The CDR3 DNA reads as TGTGCCATGACCGGGACAGGCTCCTACGAGCAGTACTTC. Amino acid sequence: CAMTGTGSYEQYF.

The J gene is TRBJ1-4, the V gene TRBV2; maybe TRBD1 (5 bases). The CDR3 is 15 amino acids. V lost 6 bases, J lost 0 bases, and 11 bases lay in between. Germline V lookup: CDR1 SNHLY, CDR2 FYNNEI. DNA of the CDR3: TGTGCCAGCAGGAAAGCGGGGGCAACTAATGAAAAACTGTTTTTT. It translates to CASRKAGATNEKLFF.